This T cell receptor beta chain appears in the sequencing data of a study of T cells in Graves' hyperthyroidism and ophthalmopathy. Background on the study: It was at initial diagnosis, before any treatment, that peripheral blood was collected.

Findings of the study overall: The blood repertoire included most of the expanded thyroid clonotypes above 0.001.

Germline assignment: CDR1 GTSNPN and CDR2 SVGIG (reference sequence). The CDR3 contains 19 residues. With 4 bases removed from V and 0 bases from J, the gap between germline ends came to 25 bases. Only a few counts were recorded for this clonotype. The antigen is unknown. From RNA transcripts, TCR beta CDR3 regions were amplified. TCR CDR3 regions were first amplified by RT-PCR with HTBI primers. In TCRdb, the multiplex PCR reads were re-called with MiXCR into one record per CDR3 protein. The sample holds 550,000 to 600,000 distinct CDR3 sequences; over 15% are singletons and the top ten take around 19%.

Sequencing input: blood. This receptor was obtained from a woman between 18 and 30 years old with Graves' hyperthyroidism. The J gene is TRBJ2-1, the V gene TRBV30; D tentatively reads TRBD1 or TRBD2 (6 bases each). The CDR3 loop reads CAWNREEAGLGSSYNEQFF. CDR3 in DNA: TGTGCCTGGAACAGGGAGGAGGCAGGGCTGGGAAGCTCCTACAATGAGCAGTTCTTC.